This T cell receptor (beta chain) was observed in a study of blood T cell repertoires in COVID-19. Study details: Some COVID-19 samples were acute and others convalescent; all came from the United States, Italy and Spain. PBMCs, B-cell-depleted T cells, or T cells were the source of the cDNA or gDNA that made up the material.

Per the study methods: Amplification from reference gene primers served as the basis for estimated nucleated cell counts. Assay used: immunoSEQ multiplex PCR; TCRdb lists only in-frame clones, some missing. That table is the source of V, J and clone size, and D and trimming were worked out from the DNA. The sample lists over 200,000 clones, 84% occurring once. This CDR3 is built from 14 residues. Germline V gives CDR1 KGHDR, CDR2 SFDVKD. V lost 3 bases to trimming and J lost 5 bases; unmatched junction nucleotides: 4. This clone was detected only once. This rearrangement joins TRBV24-1 to TRBJ2-5; TRBD1 aligns across 8 bases. Input material: peripheral blood. This TCR was sampled from a woman over 75 with active or convalescent COVID-19. The CDR3 is CATSDVDRGETQYF. CDR3 sequence (DNA): TGTGCCACCAGTGATGTCGACAGGGGTGAGACCCAGTACTTC.